The rows below give T cell receptor beta chains drawn from one sample of a study of blood T cell repertoires in COVID-19. The assay was immunoSEQ multiplex PCR, and TCRdb's table has in-frame clones only and misses some. The table shows around 300,000 clones, with 89% occurring only once. Sample: PBMCs or T cells enriched from blood (not recorded which). These receptors originate from a woman between 35 and 50 years old who had recovered from COVID-19. Each CDR3 is given with its conserved first and last residue. Fields, in order: V gene, D gene, clone size, J gene, CDR3 protein, CDR3 DNA. The D gene is left open where the match is weak. Only part of the rows carry a size: once, few, many, or a class if the clone is expanded.

v_call: TRBV27
d_call: TRBD1
clone_size: NA
j_call: TRBJ2-2
cdr3_aa: CATSGTVNTGELFF
cdr3_nt: TGTGCCACCTCCGGGACAGTTAACACCGGGGAGCTGTTTTTT

v_call: TRBV19
d_call: TRBD1
clone_size: NA
j_call: TRBJ1-2
cdr3_aa: CASSTVDRGYGYTF
cdr3_nt: TGTGCCAGTAGTACCGTGGACAGGGGATATGGCTACACCTTC

v_call: TRBV2
d_call: NA
clone_size: once
j_call: TRBJ1-5
cdr3_aa: CASSVDINQPQHF
cdr3_nt: TGTGCCAGCAGTGTGGACATCAATCAGCCCCAGCATTTT

v_call: TRBV5-1
d_call: NA
clone_size: once
j_call: TRBJ1-2
cdr3_aa: CASTFSPRGSSYGYTF
cdr3_nt: TGCGCCAGCACCTTTTCCCCCAGAGGGAGCTCCTATGGCTACACCTTC

v_call: TRBV5-1
d_call: NA
clone_size: NA
j_call: TRBJ1-1
cdr3_aa: CASSFGDIRAEAFF
cdr3_nt: TGCGCCAGCAGCTTTGGGGATATCAGGGCTGAAGCTTTCTTT

v_call: TRBV11-3
d_call: NA
clone_size: NA
j_call: TRBJ2-2
cdr3_aa: CASSLDLGTGSLAGELFF
cdr3_nt: TGTGCCAGCAGCTTAGATCTCGGTACAGGTAGTCTCGCCGGGGAGCTGTTTTTT

v_call: TRBV5-1
d_call: TRBD2
clone_size: NA
j_call: TRBJ2-1
cdr3_aa: CASSLGRASGSSDEQFF
cdr3_nt: TGCGCCAGCAGCTTGGGGAGGGCTAGCGGGAGTTCAGATGAGCAGTTCTTC

v_call: TRBV4-2
d_call: TRBD2
clone_size: NA
j_call: TRBJ2-3
cdr3_aa: CASSPFVAPAGLAGEGTDTQYF
cdr3_nt: TGTGCCAGCAGCCCATTTGTGGCCCCCGCGGGACTAGCGGGAGAGGGCACAGATACGCAGTATTTT

v_call: TRBV3-1/TRBV3-2
d_call: TRBD1
clone_size: NA
j_call: TRBJ1-2
cdr3_aa: CASSQRTGDGYTF
cdr3_nt: TGTGCCAGCAGCCAAAGGACAGGGGATGGCTACACCTTC

v_call: TRBV6-2/TRBV6-3
d_call: TRBD2
clone_size: NA
j_call: TRBJ2-2
cdr3_aa: CASSGLAGAGGELFF
cdr3_nt: TGTGCCAGCAGTGGACTAGCGGGAGCGGGGGGGGAGCTGTTTTTT

v_call: TRBV19
d_call: NA
clone_size: NA
j_call: TRBJ2-7
cdr3_aa: CASNPGTTSSYEQYF
cdr3_nt: TGTGCCAGTAATCCCGGGACAACATCCTCCTACGAGCAGTACTTC

v_call: TRBV7-2
d_call: TRBD1
clone_size: NA
j_call: TRBJ1-3
cdr3_aa: CASSGTGGLSGNTIYF
cdr3_nt: TGTGCCAGCTCCGGGACAGGGGGTCTCTCTGGAAACACCATATATTTT

v_call: TRBV11-2
d_call: NA
clone_size: NA
j_call: TRBJ2-7
cdr3_aa: CASTSTLSSYEQYF
cdr3_nt: TGTGCCAGCACCTCCACGCTGAGCTCCTACGAGCAGTACTTC

v_call: TRBV7-2
d_call: NA
clone_size: NA
j_call: TRBJ2-3
cdr3_aa: CASSLASLVGKEYF
cdr3_nt: TGTGCCAGCAGCTTAGCCTCCCTAGTAGGAAAGGAGTATTTT

v_call: TRBV7-9
d_call: TRBD2
clone_size: NA
j_call: TRBJ2-2
cdr3_aa: CASSETSGSQTGELFF
cdr3_nt: TGTGCCAGCAGCGAAACTAGCGGGTCCCAAACCGGGGAGCTGTTTTTT

v_call: TRBV4-1
d_call: TRBD1
clone_size: NA
j_call: TRBJ1-2
cdr3_aa: CASRRTPGQGNRYTF
cdr3_nt: TGCGCCAGCAGGAGGACCCCGGGACAGGGGAACCGCTACACCTTC

v_call: TRBV18
d_call: TRBD1
clone_size: NA
j_call: TRBJ1-5
cdr3_aa: CASSPGTGMLSNQPQHF
cdr3_nt: TGTGCCAGCTCACCCGGGACAGGGATGCTTAGCAATCAGCCCCAGCATTTT

v_call: TRBV7-3
d_call: TRBD1
clone_size: once
j_call: TRBJ2-2
cdr3_aa: CASSRGQSAGELFF
cdr3_nt: TGTGCCAGCAGCCGGGGACAGTCCGCCGGGGAGCTGTTTTTT

v_call: TRBV7-9
d_call: NA
clone_size: NA
j_call: TRBJ1-1
cdr3_aa: CASSFSTTMNTEAFF
cdr3_nt: TGTGCCAGCAGCTTTAGTACCACCATGAACACTGAAGCTTTCTTT

v_call: TRBV7-3
d_call: TRBD2
clone_size: once
j_call: TRBJ2-1
cdr3_aa: CASSPLAGEYNEQFF
cdr3_nt: TGTGCCAGCAGCCCGCTAGCGGGGGAATACAATGAGCAGTTCTTC

v_call: TRBV5-1
d_call: NA
clone_size: NA
j_call: TRBJ1-1
cdr3_aa: CASSLHMSLDTEAFF
cdr3_nt: TGCGCCAGCAGCCTCCACATGTCTTTGGACACTGAAGCTTTCTTT

v_call: TRBV6-5
d_call: NA
clone_size: NA
j_call: TRBJ1-6
cdr3_aa: CASSYTSSYNSPLHF
cdr3_nt: TGTGCCAGCAGTTACACTAGCTCCTATAATTCACCCCTCCACTTT

v_call: TRBV19
d_call: NA
clone_size: NA
j_call: TRBJ2-2
cdr3_aa: CASTRGVSTGTGELFF
cdr3_nt: TGTGCCAGTACCAGGGGAGTGTCCACGGGGACCGGGGAGCTGTTTTTT

v_call: TRBV4-1
d_call: NA
clone_size: NA
j_call: TRBJ1-2
cdr3_aa: CASSQVQGTNYGYTF
cdr3_nt: TGCGCCAGCAGCCAAGTTCAGGGAACTAACTATGGCTACACCTTC

v_call: TRBV9
d_call: TRBD1
clone_size: few
j_call: TRBJ1-1
cdr3_aa: CASSSPPGTGIMNTEAFF
cdr3_nt: TGTGCCAGCAGCTCACCACCCGGGACAGGGATCATGAACACTGAAGCTTTCTTT

v_call: TRBV4-2
d_call: TRBD2
clone_size: NA
j_call: TRBJ2-3
cdr3_aa: CASSPQGLAGGGDTQYF
cdr3_nt: TGTGCCAGCAGCCCACAGGGACTAGCGGGCGGGGGAGATACGCAGTATTTT

v_call: TRBV5-1
d_call: NA
clone_size: once
j_call: TRBJ2-1
cdr3_aa: CASSLNSGEQFF
cdr3_nt: TGCGCCAGCAGCCTAAATTCGGGTGAGCAGTTCTTC

v_call: TRBV24-1
d_call: TRBD2
clone_size: NA
j_call: TRBJ2-3
cdr3_aa: CATSDPLAGGPEDTQYF
cdr3_nt: TGTGCCACCAGTGATCCGCTAGCGGGAGGGCCCGAAGATACGCAGTATTTT

v_call: TRBV25-1
d_call: NA
clone_size: NA
j_call: TRBJ2-7
cdr3_aa: CASNPTGTLFGEQYF
cdr3_nt: TGTGCCAGCAACCCAACCGGGACACTTTTTGGCGAGCAGTACTTC

v_call: TRBV2
d_call: TRBD2
clone_size: NA
j_call: TRBJ2-1
cdr3_aa: CASTTGLAGSNEQFF
cdr3_nt: TGTGCCAGCACTACAGGACTAGCGGGATCCAATGAGCAGTTCTTC

v_call: TRBV5-1
d_call: NA
clone_size: NA
j_call: TRBJ2-4
cdr3_aa: CASSLAAGAGIQYF
cdr3_nt: TGCGCCAGCAGCTTGGCGGCAGGTGCGGGCATTCAGTACTTC

v_call: TRBV18
d_call: NA
clone_size: NA
j_call: TRBJ1-1
cdr3_aa: CASSITAMNTEAFF
cdr3_nt: TGTGCCAGCTCAATAACAGCCATGAACACTGAAGCTTTCTTT

v_call: TRBV27
d_call: TRBD2
clone_size: NA
j_call: TRBJ2-7
cdr3_aa: CASSSKSPLAGSSYEQYF
cdr3_nt: TGTGCCAGCAGTTCCAAATCTCCTCTAGCGGGGAGCTCCTACGAGCAGTACTTC

v_call: TRBV5-1
d_call: NA
clone_size: few
j_call: TRBJ1-5
cdr3_aa: CASSLAGNRDPQHF
cdr3_nt: TGCGCCAGCAGCTTGGCGGGGAACAGGGACCCCCAGCATTTT

v_call: TRBV6-2/TRBV6-3
d_call: NA
clone_size: NA
j_call: TRBJ1-5
cdr3_aa: CASSYSERVGNQPQHF
cdr3_nt: TGTGCCAGCAGTTACTCTGAGAGGGTAGGCAATCAGCCCCAGCATTTT

v_call: TRBV19
d_call: NA
clone_size: NA
j_call: TRBJ1-2
cdr3_aa: CASSFGHARNYGYTF
cdr3_nt: TGTGCCAGTAGTTTCGGACACGCTCGGAACTATGGCTACACCTTC

v_call: TRBV6-1
d_call: NA
clone_size: once
j_call: TRBJ2-1
cdr3_aa: CASSGPGWGGDNNEQFF
cdr3_nt: TGTGCCAGCAGTGGGCCTGGTTGGGGGGGCGACAACAATGAGCAGTTCTTC

v_call: TRBV3-1/TRBV3-2
d_call: NA
clone_size: NA
j_call: TRBJ2-2
cdr3_aa: CASSHLKGGNTGELFF
cdr3_nt: TGTGCCAGCAGCCATCTGAAGGGAGGGAACACCGGGGAGCTGTTTTTT

v_call: TRBV5-1
d_call: TRBD1
clone_size: NA
j_call: TRBJ2-6
cdr3_aa: CASSFGQGPGNVLTF
cdr3_nt: TGCGCCAGCAGCTTCGGACAGGGCCCAGGCAACGTCCTGACTTTC

v_call: TRBV18
d_call: TRBD2
clone_size: NA
j_call: TRBJ2-3
cdr3_aa: CASSRTSGPRDTQYF
cdr3_nt: TGTGCCAGCTCACGGACTAGCGGGCCTCGAGATACGCAGTATTTT

v_call: TRBV6-5
d_call: TRBD1
clone_size: NA
j_call: TRBJ2-2
cdr3_aa: CASSYHGTGSLGELFF
cdr3_nt: TGTGCCAGCAGTTACCATGGGACAGGGAGTCTCGGGGAGCTGTTTTTT

v_call: TRBV5-1
d_call: NA
clone_size: NA
j_call: TRBJ2-3
cdr3_aa: CASSLPGARSTDTQYF
cdr3_nt: TGCGCCAGCAGCTTGCCCGGAGCCCGGAGCACAGATACGCAGTATTTT

v_call: TRBV10-1
d_call: NA
clone_size: few
j_call: TRBJ1-1
cdr3_aa: CASSLELNTEAFF
cdr3_nt: TGCGCCAGCAGCCTAGAATTGAACACTGAAGCTTTCTTT

v_call: TRBV28
d_call: TRBD1
clone_size: NA
j_call: TRBJ1-5
cdr3_aa: CASSFPDRVPNQPQHF
cdr3_nt: TGTGCCAGCAGTTTCCCAGACAGGGTTCCAAATCAGCCCCAGCATTTT

v_call: TRBV20-1
d_call: NA
clone_size: NA
j_call: TRBJ1-3
cdr3_aa: CSASRGSGNTIYF
cdr3_nt: TGCAGTGCTAGTCGGGGTTCTGGAAACACCATATATTTT

v_call: TRBV11-1
d_call: NA
clone_size: NA
j_call: TRBJ2-7
cdr3_aa: CASSLDPSVGEQYF
cdr3_nt: TGTGCCAGCAGCTTAGATCCTAGCGTCGGCGAGCAGTACTTC

v_call: TRBV5-4
d_call: NA
clone_size: NA
j_call: TRBJ2-7
cdr3_aa: CASSPGGPNSYEQYF
cdr3_nt: TGTGCCAGCAGCCCGGGCGGGCCCAACTCCTACGAGCAGTACTTC

v_call: TRBV6-5
d_call: NA
clone_size: NA
j_call: TRBJ2-1
cdr3_aa: CASKIAISYNEQFF
cdr3_nt: TGTGCCAGCAAAATAGCGATCTCCTACAATGAGCAGTTCTTC

v_call: TRBV6-6
d_call: NA
clone_size: NA
j_call: TRBJ1-1
cdr3_aa: CASSYPGPVKTEAFF
cdr3_nt: TGTGCCAGCAGTTACCCGGGTCCAGTGAAAACTGAAGCTTTCTTT

v_call: TRBV10-2
d_call: NA
clone_size: NA
j_call: TRBJ2-6
cdr3_aa: CASSESGGRANVLTF
cdr3_nt: TGCGCCAGCAGTGAGTCGGGAGGCAGGGCCAACGTCCTGACTTTC

v_call: TRBV7-3
d_call: TRBD2
clone_size: NA
j_call: TRBJ2-1
cdr3_aa: CASSFGLAGNNEQFF
cdr3_nt: TGTGCCAGCAGCTTCGGGCTAGCGGGGAACAATGAGCAGTTCTTC

v_call: TRBV19
d_call: TRBD2
clone_size: NA
j_call: TRBJ2-3
cdr3_aa: CASSFTSGGTVDTQYF
cdr3_nt: TGTGCCAGTAGTTTTACTAGCGGGGGGACCGTGGATACGCAGTATTTT

v_call: TRBV9
d_call: TRBD2
clone_size: NA
j_call: TRBJ2-1
cdr3_aa: CASSPGLAGYDEQFF
cdr3_nt: TGTGCCAGCAGCCCGGGACTAGCGGGATATGATGAGCAGTTCTTC

v_call: TRBV4-2
d_call: TRBD2
clone_size: NA
j_call: TRBJ2-1
cdr3_aa: CASSQDFGGGTRINEQFF
cdr3_nt: TGTGCCAGCAGCCAAGATTTTGGAGGGGGGACTAGAATCAATGAGCAGTTCTTC

v_call: TRBV19
d_call: NA
clone_size: NA
j_call: TRBJ1-1
cdr3_aa: CASTDARGRGDTEAFF
cdr3_nt: TGTGCCAGTACCGATGCTCGGGGCCGGGGGGACACTGAAGCTTTCTTT

v_call: TRBV9
d_call: NA
clone_size: NA
j_call: TRBJ1-4
cdr3_aa: CASSVGGRLNEKLFF
cdr3_nt: TGTGCCAGCAGCGTAGGAGGGCGACTTAATGAAAAACTGTTTTTT

v_call: TRBV19
d_call: TRBD2
clone_size: NA
j_call: TRBJ2-3
cdr3_aa: CASSMTSGGTTDTQYF
cdr3_nt: TGTGCCAGTAGTATGACTAGCGGGGGGACCACAGATACGCAGTATTTT

v_call: TRBV5-6
d_call: NA
clone_size: once
j_call: TRBJ1-5
cdr3_aa: CASSLGLGGSQPQHF
cdr3_nt: TGTGCCAGCAGCTTGGGACTCGGTGGTAGTCAGCCCCAGCATTTT